These 20 T cell receptor beta chains were sequenced from one sample in a study of cytomegalovirus exposure and HLA in healthy donors. A multiplex PCR was run with 60 Vbeta primers and 13 Jbeta primers. Clones were read by immunoSEQ multiplex PCR, and TCRdb kept only the in-frame ones, dropping some. The sample includes 150,000 to 200,000 clones, roughly 80% of them seen just once. Sequenced: PBMCs. The receptors shown here come from a male donor in good health and CMV-seropositive.

The J gene is TRBJ2-4, the V gene TRBV27; D is undetermined. Germline CDR1 is MNHEY and CDR2 is SMNVEV (reference sequence). Trimming left V 3 bases short and J 0 bases short, with 15 bases between. This CDR3 has 17 residues. The CDR3 protein is CASSLSQLQLAKNIQYF. The CDR3 bases are TGTGCCAGCAGTTTGTCCCAACTCCAACTAGCCAAAAACATTCAGTACTTC.

This chain joins TRBV7-2 and TRBJ1-1; 7 positions agree with TRBD1. CDR3 length: 13 amino acids. From germline, CDR1 is SGHTA and CDR2 FQGNSA. Trimming removed 6 bases from V and 8 bases from J; junction bases left unmatched: 9. CDR3 bases: TGTGCCAGCAGGCGGAAGACAGGGCGAGAAGCTTTCTTT. It translates to CASRRKTGREAFF.

This clone was observed once. The same CDR3 can be traced to other DNA sequences in this sample. CDR3 in amino acids: CASTGGTGGDRSNQPQHF. CDR3 bases: TGTGCCAGCACTGGGGGGACAGGGGGCGATCGGAGCAATCAGCCCCAGCATTTT. The rearrangement links TRBV2 to TRBJ1-5; 12 bases match TRBD1. This CDR3 is 18 amino acids long. After removal of 7 bases from V and 1 base from J, the junction contained 11 bases not matched to a gene. Germline CDR1 reads SNHLY; CDR2 reads FYNNEI.

This clone was counted between two and nine times. The genes are TRBV7-2 and TRBJ2-5; D may be TRBD1 (5 bases). CDR3 length: 15 amino acids. With 1 base removed from V and 3 bases from J, the gap between germline ends came to 12 bases. The V gene's germline CDR1 is SGHTA and CDR2 FQGNSA. The CDR3 reads CASSLGGSWKETQYF. In nucleotides, the CDR3 is TGTGCCAGCAGCTTAGGGGGCTCCTGGAAAGAGACCCAGTACTTC. Based on the CDR3 plus reference TRBV7-2 and TRBJ2-5, the full variable domain is GAGVSQSPSNKVTEKGKDVELRCDPISGHTALYWYRQSLGQGLEFLIYFQGNSAPDKSGLPSDRFSAERTGGSVSTLTIQRTQQEDSAVYLCASSLGGSWKETQYFGPGTRLLVL.

The chain links TRBV18 to TRBJ1-2; D unclear. The CDR3 sequence is 15 residues long. V lost 2 bases to trimming and J lost 4 bases, with 14 bases between them. Per the germline V gene, CDR1 is KGHSH and CDR2 is LQKENI. The CDR3 is CASSPGPADTYGYTF. The DNA of the CDR3 is TGTGCCAGCTCACCAGGGCCAGCCGACACCTATGGCTACACCTTC.

The chain combines TRBV9 with TRBJ2-2; the D is unclear. Trimming shortened V by 0 bases and J by 5 bases, and 5 bases separated the two germline ends. The CDR3 is 13 residues long. Germline CDR1 SGDLS, CDR2 YYNGEE. The CDR3 sequence: CASSVGVTGELFF. The DNA of the CDR3 is TGTGCCAGCAGCGTAGGCGTTACCGGGGAGCTGTTTTTT.

V gene TRBV19 combines with J gene TRBJ2-2; 7 bases line up with TRBD2. The V gene end was trimmed by 5 bases and the J gene end by 4 bases; junction bases not matched to a gene: 10. From germline, CDR1 is LNHDA and CDR2 SQIVND (reference sequence). This CDR3 is 16 amino acids long. CDR3 bases: TGTGCCAGTAGTCTCGGGCCAAAGCGGGGCACCGGGGAGCTGTTTTTT. Its protein product is CASSLGPKRGTGELFF.

This chain uses TRBV30 with TRBJ2-2; 7 positions agree with TRBD1. CDR3 length equals 15 residues. Trimming at V came to 0 bases and at J to 0 bases, leaving 1 base not matched to a gene. Germline V lookup: CDR1 GTSNPN, CDR2 SVGIG (reference sequence). This CDR3 is CAWSVQGPNTGELFF. In DNA, the CDR3 is TGTGCCTGGAGTGTACAGGGGCCGAACACCGGGGAGCTGTTTTTT.

V and J are TRBV5-6 and TRBJ2-2; the D is unclear. Germline lookup yields CDR1 SGHDT and CDR2 YYEEEE. This CDR3 spans 17 amino acids. V was pared by 0 bases and J by 3 bases, with 15 bases between. CDR3 DNA sequence: TGTGCCAGCAGCTTGGCCGTGGAGACCAGCGACACCGGGGAGCTGTTTTTT. It is translated as CASSLAVETSDTGELFF.

The chain is built from TRBV28 and TRBJ1-2; 11 nucleotides align to TRBD1. Germline loops: CDR1 MDHEN, CDR2 SYDVKM. V was pared by 8 bases and J by 4 bases, with 3 bases of the junction left unmatched. The CDR3 contains 13 residues. The CDR3 is CASWDRGIYGYTF. The CDR3 DNA reads TGTGCCAGCTGGGACAGGGGGATCTATGGCTACACCTTC.

Written as DNA, the CDR3 is TGTGCCAGCAGCCTTGGGACAGTCTCTGGAAACACCATATATTTT. Translated, it gives CASSLGTVSGNTIYF. The chain has TRBV6-5 and TRBJ1-3, with 7 bases matching TRBD1. Germline trimming cut 6 bases from V and 0 bases from J; bases unmatched to any gene: 5. Germline V gene data show CDR1 as MNHEY and CDR2 as SVGAGI. The CDR3 is 15 amino acids.

The chain links TRBV28 to TRBJ2-7, with 16 bases that match TRBD2. J lost 6 bases, V lost 5 bases, and 16 bases had no gene match. Germline V gene sequence: CDR1 MDHEN, CDR2 SYDVKM. The CDR3 consists of 19 residues. The CDR3 protein is CASSPLGLAGGPHKGEQYF. CDR3 coding DNA: TGTGCCAGCAGTCCCCTGGGACTAGCGGGAGGGCCTCATAAGGGCGAGCAGTACTTC.

The chain recombines TRBV7-9 with TRBJ2-7; 9 nucleotides align to TRBD1. The junction had 6 bases not matched to a gene; V was cut back by 7 bases and J by 5 bases. The CDR3 length is 13 residues. Germline V gene lookup returns CDR1 SEHNR and CDR2 FQNEAQ (reference sequence). CDR3 in amino acids: CASTGTGSHEQYF. The CDR3 nucleotides read TGTGCCAGCACCGGGACAGGGTCGCACGAGCAGTACTTC.

The genes are TRBV11-3 and TRBJ2-3; D remains unclear. CDR1 is SGHNT, CDR2 YENEEA, per germline. The CDR3 totals 13 residues. V lost 5 bases, J lost 5 bases, and 11 bases lay in between. The CDR3 nucleotides are TGTGCCAGCAGCCAACATATCAGAGATACGCAGTATTTT. This codes for CASSQHIRDTQYF. Variable domain in full (rest from reference TRBV11-3 and TRBJ2-3): EAGVVQSPRYKIIEKKQPVAFWCNPISGHNTLYWYLQNLGQGPELLIRYENEEAVDDSQLPKDRFSAERLKGVDSTLKIQPAELGDSAVYLCASSQHIRDTQYFGPGTRLTVL.

This clone turned up a few times. The chain uses TRBV30 and TRBJ1-5; 7 bases are a match to TRBD1. Losses at the gene ends were 7 bases for V and 2 bases for J; bases not matched to a gene: 5. The CDR3 runs 13 residues. From germline, CDR1 is GTSNPN and CDR2 SVGIG (reference sequence). The CDR3, as DNA: TGTGCCTTTCAGGGGGAAGGCAATCAGCCCCAGCATTTT. Translating it yields CAFQGEGNQPQHF.

The V call is TRBV5-1, the J call TRBJ2-1; 8 bases map to TRBD2. The CDR3 extends over 18 amino acids. The V and J ends lost 0 bases and 5 bases, in that order; junction bases with no gene match: 13. Germline CDR1 is SGHRS and CDR2 is YFSETQ. CDR3 residues: CASSLGLAGPSLHNEQFF. The DNA of the CDR3 is TGCGCCAGCAGCTTGGGGCTAGCGGGTCCTTCCCTCCACAATGAGCAGTTCTTC. The full variable domain, completed using reference TRBV5-1 and TRBJ2-1, is KAGVTQTPRYLIKTRGQQVTLSCSPISGHRSVSWYQQTPGQGLQFLFEYFSETQRNKGNFPGRFSGRQFSNSRSEMNVSTLELGDSALYLCASSLGLAGPSLHNEQFFGPGTRLTVL.

As regards this clone: Within the sample, other DNA sequences also encode this same CDR3. The chain has TRBV30 and TRBJ1-5, with D unresolved. V lost 2 bases and J lost 3, with 8 bases in between. The CDR3 spans 13 residues. Germline assignment: CDR1 GTSNPN and CDR2 SVGIG (reference sequence). For the CDR3, the DNA is TGTGCCTGGAGTCGGCAGGACAATCAGCCCCAGCATTTT. Its protein is CAWSRQDNQPQHF. Full variable domain (outside the CDR3, taken from reference TRBV30 and TRBJ1-5): SQTIHQWPATLVQPVGSPLSLECTVEGTSNPNLYWYRQAAGRGLQLLFYSVGIGQISSEVPQNLSASRPQDRQFILSSKKLLLSDSGFYLCAWSRQDNQPQHFGDGTRLSIL.

This chain uses TRBV19 with TRBJ1-3; no clear D. V was clipped by 1 base and J by 6 bases, with 4 bases between them. Looked up from germline, CDR1 is LNHDA and CDR2 is SQIVND (reference sequence). This CDR3 spans 12 amino acids. Here the CDR3 DNA reads TGTGCCAGTAGTATAGGAGAAAACACCATATATTTT. Amino acid sequence: CASSIGENTIYF. The full variable domain, its missing parts supplied by reference TRBV19 and TRBJ1-3, is DGGITQSPKYLFRKEGQNVTLSCEQNLNHDAMYWYRQDPGQGLRLIYYSQIVNDFQKGDIAEGYSVSREKKESFPLTVTSAQKNPTAFYLCASSIGENTIYFGEGSWLTVV.

The chain is built from TRBV10-2 and TRBJ2-3; TRBD1 matches at 8 bases. The germline V gene encodes CDR1 WSHSY and CDR2 SAAADI. This CDR3 has 12 residues. Germline trimming cut 6 bases from V and 9 bases from J; bases unmatched to any gene: 5. In DNA form, the CDR3 reads TGCGCCAGCAGCCAGGGGGCAGGAACGCAGTATTTT. Translated, it gives CASSQGAGTQYF.

V is TRBV4-1 and J is TRBJ2-7; 8 nucleotides agree with TRBD1. The trim removed 2 bases at V and 3 bases at J, leaving 6 bases unmatched. The CDR3 totals 15 residues. CDR1 is MGHRA and CDR2 is YSYEKL in the germline V gene. The CDR3 here is CASSQLRTGNYEQYF. CDR3 nucleotide sequence: TGCGCCAGCAGCCAACTCAGGACAGGGAACTACGAGCAGTACTTC.